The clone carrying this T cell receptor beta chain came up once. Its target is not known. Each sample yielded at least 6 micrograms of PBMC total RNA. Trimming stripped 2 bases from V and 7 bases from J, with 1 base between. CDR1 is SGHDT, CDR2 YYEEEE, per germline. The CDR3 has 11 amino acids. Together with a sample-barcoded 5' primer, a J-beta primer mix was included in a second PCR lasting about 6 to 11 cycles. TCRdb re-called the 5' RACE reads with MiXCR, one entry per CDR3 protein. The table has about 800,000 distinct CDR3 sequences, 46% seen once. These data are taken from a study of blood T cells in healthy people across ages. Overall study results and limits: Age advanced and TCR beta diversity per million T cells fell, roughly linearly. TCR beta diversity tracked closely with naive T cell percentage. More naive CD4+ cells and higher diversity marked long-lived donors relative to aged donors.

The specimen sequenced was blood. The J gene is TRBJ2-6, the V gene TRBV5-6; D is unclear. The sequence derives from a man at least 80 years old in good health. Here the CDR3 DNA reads TGTGCCAGCAGCTTAGCCAACGTCCTGACTTTC. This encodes CASSLANVLTF. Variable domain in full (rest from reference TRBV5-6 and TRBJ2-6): DAGVTQSPTHLIKTRGQQVTLRCSPKSGHDTVSWYQQALGQGPQFIFQYYEEEERQRGNFPDRFSGHQFPNYSSELNVNALLLGDSALYLCASSLANVLTFGAGSRLTVL.